The clone carrying this T cell receptor (beta chain) was seen only a few times. Its antigen is not identified. This entry is derived from a study of T cell repertoires in cytomegalovirus infection. Trimming removed 5 bases at V and 0 bases at J, with 14 bases between. In germline, CDR1 is SGHTA, CDR2 FQGNSA. The CDR3 is made up of 15 amino acids. TCRdb reanalysed the reads using MiXCR and keeps one entry per CDR3 protein. The sample includes about 27,000 distinct CDR3 sequences, around 20% seen only once; the top ten take 80% to 90%. This clonotype originated in a human donor in good health (CMV status not recorded). Some clones in this sample may be carry-over from other donors' samples. The sequencing used CD8+ T cells from cultured PBMCs, collected from culture after CMV antigen stimulation. V is TRBV7-2 and J is TRBJ2-7; no clear D gene. The CDR3 spells CASSLSPESSYEQYF. In DNA, the CDR3 is TGTGCCAGCAGCCTTAGCCCGGAGAGCTCCTACGAGCAGTACTTC.